This T cell receptor (beta chain) was sequenced for a study of CD8 T cells in Susac syndrome. In the study overall: Among the Susac syndrome patients who underwent sequencing, roughly six had clinically active disease, while under 10 of them were in remission. At blood draw, Susac syndrome patients were therapy-naive, on corticosteroids, or on intravenous immunoglobulin alone.

The authors reverse transcribed roughly 0.5 to 1 ug RNA with random hexamers. TCRdb recomputed calls from the immunoSEQ multiplex PCR reads with MiXCR, one row per CDR3 protein. The sample yields roughly 110,000 distinct CDR3 sequences, approximately 94% seen once. To note about this clonotype: Its specificity is not known. The junction does not match germline at one end; this may be a read error.

Germline V gives CDR1 SEHNR, CDR2 FQNEAQ (reference sequence). The CDR3 is made up of 16 amino acids. Study-level findings and limits: Across the total CD8+ repertoires, over 15 Susac-specific public clones were found. The CD8+ TEMRA repertoires yielded about five such clones. Regarding the TCR sequencing and HLA analysis, the study admitted that a relatively small number of individuals were involved.

The receptor was derived from a human donor with Susac syndrome. The sequencing sample was made of CD8+ T cells from PBMCs. V usage is TRBV7-9 and J usage is TRBJ2-7, with D tentatively TRBD1 or TRBD2 (5 bases each). CDR3 bases: TGTGCCAGCAGCTATGGCGACGGGGACCGTCCCTACGTGCAGTACTTC. Amino acid sequence: CASSYGDGDRPYVQYF.